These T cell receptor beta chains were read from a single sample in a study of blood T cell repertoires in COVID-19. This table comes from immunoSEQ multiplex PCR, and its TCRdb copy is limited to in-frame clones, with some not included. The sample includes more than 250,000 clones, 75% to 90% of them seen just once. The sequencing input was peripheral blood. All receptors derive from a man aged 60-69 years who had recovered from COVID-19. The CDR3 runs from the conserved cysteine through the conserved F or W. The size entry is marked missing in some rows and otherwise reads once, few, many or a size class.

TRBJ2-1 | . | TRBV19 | CASSIGGRVRNEQFF
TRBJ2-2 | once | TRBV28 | CASSRGATNTGELFF
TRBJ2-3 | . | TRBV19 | CASRGTSGRTDTQYF
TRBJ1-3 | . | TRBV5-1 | CASSVGLILSGNTIYF
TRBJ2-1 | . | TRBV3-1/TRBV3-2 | CASSQTRGLVNEQFF
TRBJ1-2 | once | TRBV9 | CASSVDWGEGRGYTF
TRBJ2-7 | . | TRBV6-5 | CASSYSGTVEQYF
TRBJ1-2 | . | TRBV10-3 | CAIRPGQGAGYTF
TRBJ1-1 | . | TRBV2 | CASVTGTEAFF
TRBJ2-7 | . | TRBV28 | CASRGQGRHEQYF
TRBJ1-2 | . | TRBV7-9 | CASSLRGGQGPYGYTF
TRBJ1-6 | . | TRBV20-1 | CSASRRSSGPLHF
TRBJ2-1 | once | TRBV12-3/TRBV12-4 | CASSAGSYNEQFF
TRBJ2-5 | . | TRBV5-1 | CASTVGGSKETQYF
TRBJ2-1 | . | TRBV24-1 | CATSDADRGEREQFF
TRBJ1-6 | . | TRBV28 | CASSLVQGSSYNSPLHF
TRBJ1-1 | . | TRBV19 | CASSSGTGNMNTEAFF
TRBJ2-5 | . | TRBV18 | CASSPGGQETQYF
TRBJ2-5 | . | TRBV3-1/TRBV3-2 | CASSQEGQDRRETQYF
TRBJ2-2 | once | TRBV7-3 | CASRSLVGDSNTGELFF
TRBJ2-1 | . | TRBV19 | CASSEIGTSGVNEQFF
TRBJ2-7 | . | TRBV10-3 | CAISESSVPYEQYF
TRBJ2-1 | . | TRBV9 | CASSGDYSNEQFF
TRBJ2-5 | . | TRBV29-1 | CSVVQGAETQYF
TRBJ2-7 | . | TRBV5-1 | CASSLPMGGEQYF
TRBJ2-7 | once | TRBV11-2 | CASSETGGREQYF
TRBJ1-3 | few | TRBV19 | CASSEGNTIYF